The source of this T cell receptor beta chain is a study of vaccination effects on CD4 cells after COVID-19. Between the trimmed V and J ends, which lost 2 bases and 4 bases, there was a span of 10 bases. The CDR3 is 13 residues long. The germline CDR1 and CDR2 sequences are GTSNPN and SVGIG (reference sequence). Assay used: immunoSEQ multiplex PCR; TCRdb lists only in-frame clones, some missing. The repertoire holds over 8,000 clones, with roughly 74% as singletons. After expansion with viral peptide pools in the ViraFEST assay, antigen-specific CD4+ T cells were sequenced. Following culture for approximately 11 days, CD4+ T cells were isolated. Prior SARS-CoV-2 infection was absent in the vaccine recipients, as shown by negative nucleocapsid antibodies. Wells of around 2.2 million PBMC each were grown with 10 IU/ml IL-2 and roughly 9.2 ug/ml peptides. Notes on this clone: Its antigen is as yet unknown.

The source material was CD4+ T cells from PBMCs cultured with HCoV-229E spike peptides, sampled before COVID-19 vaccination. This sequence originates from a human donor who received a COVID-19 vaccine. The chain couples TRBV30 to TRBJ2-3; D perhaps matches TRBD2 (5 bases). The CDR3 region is CAWSQRNSDTQYF. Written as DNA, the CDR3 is TGTGCCTGGAGTCAGCGGAACTCAGATACGCAGTATTTT.